This T cell receptor (beta chain) was sequenced in a study of T cell clonality in common variable immunodeficiency. CDR3 size: 12 residues. Germline V CDR1 and CDR2: MDHEN, SYDVKM. V lost 5 bases to trimming and J lost 6 bases, with 8 bases between them. The sample holds many counts of this clone. No antigen is known for it. The read terminates 3 residues ahead of where the CDR3 ends, so the germline J gene completes it. General study points: In common variable immunodeficiency, TCR beta chains reportedly carried fewer deletions and N-nucleotide insertions. Compared with controls, CVID subjects had fewer shared TCRbeta clones. Patient heterogeneity in the CVID cohort limited correlations between repertoire features and clinical complications. Compared with healthy controls, CVID subjects showed increased TCRbeta clonality, mostly in about a third.

Profiled with immunoSEQ multiplex PCR; TCRdb holds only in-frame clones, not every one. This repertoire lists around 42,000 clones without singletons; 5% to 6.5% sits in the top ten. Specimen: peripheral blood mononuclear cells. The chain recombines TRBV28 with TRBJ2-1; D unclear. The clonotype was recovered from a human donor with common variable immunodeficiency. CDR3 residues: CASSILINEQFF. Incomplete CDR3 DNA: TGTGCCAGCAGTATACTTATCAATGAG.